Presented here are 23 T cell receptor beta chains from one specimen sequenced in a study of follicular helper T cells after annual influenza vaccination. Assay used: immunoSEQ multiplex PCR; TCRdb lists only in-frame clones, some missing. Of more than 8,500 clones in the sample, roughly 80% were seen once. Described time point: 2015-2016 season, pre-vaccination. Material: CXCR5+ CD38- circulating T follicular helper cells from blood, obtained on the day of influenza vaccination. Subset of the sample: circulating Tfh, non-naive CD4+CXCR5+PD-1+ (ICOS+CD38+ or ICOS-CD38-). These receptors originate from an adult who received the influenza vaccine.

This clone was seen a handful of times. The chain employs TRBV28 and TRBJ1-4; TRBD1 might be the D (5 bases). Trimming stripped 2 bases from V and 0 bases from J, with 10 bases between. Germline V gives CDR1 MDHEN, CDR2 SYDVKM. CDR3 size: 16 residues. The DNA for the CDR3 is TGTGCCAGCAGTTTAGTCGGACATTCAACTAATGAAAAACTGTTTTTT. Its translation: CASSLVGHSTNEKLFF.

This clone has more than one count but fewer than ten. The CDR3 coding sequence is TGTGCCAGCAGGTCGGACAGGGGGCCCAATCAGCCCCAGCATTTT. Its protein product is CASRSDRGPNQPQHF. The rearrangement joins TRBV6-5 to TRBJ1-5; 11 bases are a match to TRBD1. The CDR3 consists of 15 residues. V dropped 6 bases and J dropped 3; count of bases not matched to a gene: 4. Germline-derived CDR1 and CDR2 are MNHEY and SVGAGI.

This clone has just one count. The V gene is TRBV9, the J gene TRBJ2-7; D remains unclear. The CDR3 spans 13 residues. V lost 3 bases, J lost 2 bases, and 9 bases lay in between. Germline V gene lookup returns CDR1 SGDLS and CDR2 YYNGEE. CDR3: CASSESGPYEQYF. The CDR3 DNA sequence: TGTGCCAGCAGCGAATCCGGGCCCTACGAGCAGTACTTC.

This clone was seen once. The V gene is TRBV14, the J gene TRBJ2-6; TRBD1 matches at 7 bases. The V gene's germline CDR1 is SGHDN and CDR2 FVKESK. The CDR3 contains 16 residues. V lost 4 bases and J lost 5; bases outside the gene matches: 8. CDR3 in DNA: TGTGCCAGCAGCCGAAATGACAGGGCACGGGCCAACGTCCTGACTTTC. Encoded protein: CASSRNDRARANVLTF.

This clone has a single count. The rearrangement uses TRBV4-2 and TRBJ2-1; 9 bases line up with TRBD2. The CDR3 extends over 17 amino acids. The V and J ends lost 2 bases and 1 base, in that order; junction bases with no gene match: 6. CDR1 and CDR2 from the germline V gene are LGHNA and YNFKEQ. CDR3 DNA: TGTGCCAGCAGCCAACAGGCTAGCGGGATATCCTACAATGAGCAGTTCTTC. Translation gives CASSQQASGISYNEQFF.

Only one count was recorded for this clone. The gene calls are TRBV30 and TRBJ1-4, with D perhaps matching TRBD1 (6 bases). Germline loops: CDR1 GTSNPN, CDR2 SVGIG (reference sequence). The CDR3 extends over 15 amino acids. V gave up 1 base and J gave up 5 bases, with 14 bases separating them. This CDR3 reads CAWSGIQGINEKLFF. The CDR3 DNA sequence: TGTGCCTGGAGTGGAATACAGGGAATCAATGAAAAACTGTTTTTT.

CDR3 loop: CASSSLVNNEQFF. CDR3 nucleotide sequence: TGTGCCAGCAGTTCACTAGTGAACAATGAGCAGTTCTTC. The rearrangement links TRBV7-2 to TRBJ2-1; perhaps TRBD2 as D (5 bases). CDR1 is SGHTA and CDR2 is FQGNSA in the germline V gene. Trimming took 6 bases from V and 5 from J, leaving 11 bases between them. The CDR3 has 13 amino acids. Looking up the rest from reference TRBV7-2 and TRBJ2-1 gives the full variable domain: GAGVSQSPSNKVTEKGKDVELRCDPISGHTALYWYRQSLGQGLEFLIYFQGNSAPDKSGLPSDRFSAERTGGSVSTLTIQRTQQEDSAVYLCASSSLVNNEQFFGPGTRLTVL.

This clone was observed a handful of times. The V gene is TRBV7-9, the J gene TRBJ1-2; unclear D gene. Germline loops: CDR1 SEHNR, CDR2 FQNEAQ (reference sequence). The germline V and J ends were trimmed by 3 bases and 8 bases, with 7 bases remaining between them. The CDR3 has 11 residues. CDR3 DNA: TGTGCCAGCAGCTTCTCCGGAGGCTACACCTTC. Residues: CASSFSGGYTF. Supplemented by reference TRBV7-9 and TRBJ1-2, the full variable domain reads DTGVSQNPRHKITKRGQNVTFRCDPISEHNRLYWYRQTLGQGPEFLTYFQNEAQLEKSRLLSDRFSAERPKGSFSTLEIQRTEQGDSAMYLCASSFSGGYTFGSGTRLTVV.

The genes are TRBV5-5 and TRBJ1-2; TRBD1 matches at 8 bases. The CDR3 has 12 amino acids. Trimming cost V 5 bases and J 13 bases; bases outside gene matches: 10. CDR1 SGHKS and CDR2 YYEKEE come from the germline V gene (reference sequence). In DNA, the CDR3 is TGTGCCAGCAGGTTATCACAGGGGGTCCTCACCTTC. This codes for CASRLSQGVLTF.

This clone was recorded only once. The rearrangement joins TRBV5-1 to TRBJ2-2; 10 bases are shared with TRBD1. V shed 4 bases and J 4 bases; nucleotides not matched to a gene: 7. CDR1 and CDR2 from the germline V gene are SGHRS and YFSETQ. The CDR3 covers 16 residues. CDR3 sequence: CASSTAGTGVTGELFF. The CDR3 DNA follows: TGCGCCAGCAGCACGGCCGGGACAGGGGTCACCGGGGAGCTGTTTTTT.

This clone was seen a handful of times. The rearrangement uses TRBV28 and TRBJ2-7; tentative D call: TRBD2 (5 bases). Germline assignment: CDR1 MDHEN and CDR2 SYDVKM. The ends were cut back, 6 bases at V and 4 bases at J, with 13 bases in the middle. The CDR3 runs 13 residues. The CDR3 region is CASSHGRGYEQYF. As DNA, the CDR3 is TGTGCCAGCAGCCACGGACGGGGTTACGAGCAGTACTTC.

The J gene is TRBJ2-3, the V gene TRBV11-2, with 12 bases lining up with TRBD2. CDR1 and CDR2 (germline): SGHAT, FQNNGV. J was trimmed by 4 bases and V by 5 bases; bases with no gene match: 10. This CDR3 is built from 17 residues. The CDR3 protein is CASSPPGLAGRADTQYF. CDR3 sequence (DNA): TGTGCCAGCAGCCCCCCCGGACTAGCGGGACGCGCAGATACGCAGTATTTT.

The V gene is TRBV5-1, the J gene TRBJ1-1, with 7 positions matching TRBD1. There are 17 residues in the CDR3. Germline CDR1 SGHRS, CDR2 YFSETQ. Trimming removed 2 bases from V and 5 bases from J; junction bases left unmatched: 15. CDR3 nucleotides: TGCGCCAGCAGCTTAGGGACAGTCAGCGCCAGAGGGACTGAAGCTTTCTTT. Residues: CASSLGTVSARGTEAFF.

The rearrangement joins TRBV27 to TRBJ2-2, with D perhaps being TRBD1 or TRBD2 (5 bases each). The V end was cut by 6 bases, the J end by 9 bases, with 17 bases between. Germline V lookup: CDR1 MNHEY, CDR2 SMNVEV (reference sequence). The CDR3 has 14 amino acids. CDR3 amino acids: CASRRGQGIRELFF. CDR3 in DNA: TGTGCCAGCAGGCGAGGGCAGGGAATCCGGGAGCTGTTTTTT.

This chain joins TRBV2 and TRBJ1-5; 7 bases agree with TRBD1. From germline, CDR1 is SNHLY and CDR2 FYNNEI. There are 13 residues in the CDR3. V was pared by 6 bases and J by 2 bases, with 1 base of the junction left unmatched. The CDR3 reads CASRGTGNQPQHF. Written as DNA, the CDR3 is TGTGCCAGCAGGGGGACAGGCAATCAGCCCCAGCATTTT.

A few counts support this clone. V and J are TRBV7-2 and TRBJ1-2; 7 positions agree with TRBD1. This CDR3 region has 14 residues. CDR1 is SGHTA, CDR2 FQGNSA, per germline. J was trimmed by 8 bases and V by 4 bases; bases with no gene match: 10. The CDR3 loop is CASSSFQGVGGYTF. The CDR3 DNA is TGTGCCAGCAGCTCCTTTCAGGGGGTCGGAGGCTACACCTTC. The full variable domain, with the rest looked up from reference TRBV7-2 and TRBJ1-2, is GAGVSQSPSNKVTEKGKDVELRCDPISGHTALYWYRQSLGQGLEFLIYFQGNSAPDKSGLPSDRFSAERTGGSVSTLTIQRTQQEDSAVYLCASSSFQGVGGYTFGSGTRLTVV.

The chain couples TRBV19 to TRBJ2-7, with TRBD2 matching over 7 bases. V shed 5 bases, J shed 2 bases, and the junction held 6 bases outside the gene matches. This CDR3 has 14 amino acids. The germline CDR1 and CDR2 sequences are LNHDA and SQIVND (reference sequence). CDR3 sequence (DNA): TGTGCCAGTAGTCTTCAAGCGGGGACCTACGAGCAGTACTTC. Its translation: CASSLQAGTYEQYF.

CDR3 DNA sequence: TGTGCCAGCACGCAAGGGAAGCGTCAGCCCCAGCATTTT. It specifies CASTQGKRQPQHF. The chain carries TRBV2 and TRBJ1-5; D call uncertain. The CDR3 spans 13 residues. Trimming took off 7 bases at V and 6 bases at J, with 13 bases between the two ends. Germline CDR1 SNHLY, CDR2 FYNNEI.

This clone was seen a single time. At one end, the junction sequence differs from germline, possibly due to a read error. The rearrangement links TRBV7-8 to TRBJ1-1; TRBD1 matches at 11 bases. CDR1 and CDR2 from the germline V gene are SGHVS and FQNEAQ. The CDR3 has 13 residues. The chain's CDR3 is CASSLAGQGVARF. The CDR3 region has the DNA TGTGCCAGCAGCTTAGCGGGACAGGGGGTAGCTCGATTT. Variable domain in full (rest from reference TRBV7-8 and TRBJ1-1): GAGVSQSPRYKVAKRGQDVALRCDPISGHVSLFWYQQALGQGPEFLTYFQNEAQLDKSGLPSDRFFAERPEGSVSTLKIQRTQQEDSAVYLCASSLAGQGVARFGQGTRLTVV.

This clone was seen a single time. The gene calls are TRBV29-1 and TRBJ1-1; no clear D gene. This CDR3 has 13 amino acids. The germline CDR1 and CDR2 sequences are SQVTM and ANQGSEA. The germline V and J ends were trimmed by 6 bases and 0 bases, with 11 bases remaining between them. This CDR3 reads CSVADRLNTEAFF. The CDR3 coding sequence is TGCAGCGTAGCTGACCGATTGAACACTGAAGCTTTCTTT.

CDR3 bases: TGTGCCAGCAGCCCCGCCAGGGACTACGAGCAGTACTTC. As protein: CASSPARDYEQYF. The chain carries TRBV16 and TRBJ2-7; tentatively, D is TRBD1 (5 bases). The CDR3 consists of 13 residues. V dropped 4 bases and J dropped 3 bases, with 10 bases sitting between them. Germline CDR1 KGHSY, CDR2 FQNENV.

This chain's CDR3 is CASSLERSSDTQYF. For the CDR3, the DNA is TGCGCCAGCAGCTTGGAGCGGAGTTCAGATACGCAGTATTTT. The rearrangement uses TRBV5-1 and TRBJ2-3; D might be TRBD2 (5 bases). In germline, CDR1 is SGHRS, CDR2 YFSETQ. V was cut by 0 bases and J by 4 bases, with 9 bases left in between. This CDR3 spans 14 amino acids.

The CDR3 region is CSALRSSDEQFF. The CDR3 DNA reads TGCAGCGCCCTACGGTCGTCGGATGAGCAGTTCTTC. V and J are TRBV29-1 and TRBJ2-1; D unresolved. Trimming removed 7 bases from V and 8 bases from J, with 15 bases in between. Germline V gene sequence: CDR1 SQVTM, CDR2 ANQGSEA. CDR3 length: 12 residues.